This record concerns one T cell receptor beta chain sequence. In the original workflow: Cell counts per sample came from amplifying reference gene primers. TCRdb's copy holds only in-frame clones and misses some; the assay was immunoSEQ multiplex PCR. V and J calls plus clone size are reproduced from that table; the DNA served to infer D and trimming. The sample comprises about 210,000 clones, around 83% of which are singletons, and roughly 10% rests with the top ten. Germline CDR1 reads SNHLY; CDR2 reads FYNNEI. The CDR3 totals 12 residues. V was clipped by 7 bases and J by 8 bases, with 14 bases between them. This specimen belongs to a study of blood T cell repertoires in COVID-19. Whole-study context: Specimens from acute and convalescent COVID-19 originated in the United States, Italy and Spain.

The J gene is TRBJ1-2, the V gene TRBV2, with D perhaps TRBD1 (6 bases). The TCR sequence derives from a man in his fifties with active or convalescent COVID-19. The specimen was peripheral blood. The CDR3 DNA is TGTGCCAGCATTTTACAGGGCGCGGGCTACACCTTC. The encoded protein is CASILQGAGYTF.